This TCR beta chain was identified in a study of blood T cell repertoires in COVID-19. The table lists this clone with a few counts. Assay: immunoSEQ multiplex PCR; the TCRdb copy retains only in-frame clones and omits some. The sample has about 130,000 clones, around 81% seen once. The germline gives CDR1 LGHDT, CDR2 YNNKEL (reference sequence). The CDR3 has 15 amino acids. After removal of 1 base from V and 4 bases from J, the junction contained 4 bases not matched to a gene. V usage is TRBV3-1 (or the pseudogene TRBV3-2) and J usage is TRBJ2-7, with TRBD2 matching over 10 bases. Sequenced input: peripheral blood. This receptor was taken from a human donor in a cohort sampled during active COVID-19. The CDR3 coding sequence is TGTGCCAGCAGCCAAGGGATAGCGGGGGGTTACGAGCAGTACTTC. Its translation: CASSQGIAGGYEQYF.